These T cell receptor beta chains were read from a single sample in a study of glioma-infiltrating T cells after dendritic cell vaccination. Profiling relied on immunoSEQ multiplex PCR, and the TCRdb table lists in-frame clones only, not all of them. The sample contains over 90,000 clones, roughly 80% of which appear only once. The sample was blood, taken after dendritic cell vaccination. These receptors were taken from a human donor with glioblastoma. Both conserved end residues are part of each CDR3. Fields, in order: J gene, clone size, D gene, V gene, CDR3 DNA, CDR3 protein. The D gene is left open where the match is weak. Rows give clone size only sometimes, using once, few, many, or a class for an expanded clone.

j_gene: TRBJ2-1; abundance: -; d_gene: TRBD1; v_gene: TRBV10-3; CDR3nt: TGTGCCGGACAGGGGGCGAGGGGCAATGAGCAGTTCTTC; CDR3aa: CAGQGARGNEQFF
j_gene: TRBJ2-7; abundance: -; d_gene: -; v_gene: TRBV6-6; CDR3nt: TGTGCCAGCAGTTACTCGAGGCCTGGACAAAACTACGAGCAGTACTTC; CDR3aa: CASSYSRPGQNYEQYF
j_gene: TRBJ2-5; abundance: -; d_gene: -; v_gene: TRBV28; CDR3nt: TGTGCCAGCAGCCTCGGAGGCGGGTACCAAGAGACCCAGTACTTC; CDR3aa: CASSLGGGYQETQYF
j_gene: TRBJ1-4; abundance: -; d_gene: -; v_gene: TRBV4-1; CDR3nt: TGCGCCAGCAGCCCTCTCGGGGGGAATAATGAAAAACTGTTTTTT; CDR3aa: CASSPLGGNNEKLFF
j_gene: TRBJ1-2; abundance: -; d_gene: TRBD1; v_gene: TRBV2; CDR3nt: TGTGCCAGTCAGGGGGACTATGGCTACACCTTC; CDR3aa: CASQGDYGYTF
j_gene: TRBJ1-2; abundance: -; d_gene: -; v_gene: TRBV23-1; CDR3nt: TGCGCCAGCAGTCACGAACAGGAGGGCGGCTACACCTTC; CDR3aa: CASSHEQEGGYTF
j_gene: TRBJ2-7; abundance: -; d_gene: -; v_gene: TRBV6-1; CDR3nt: TGTGCCAGCAGGGTCCTATACGAGCAGTACTTC; CDR3aa: CASRVLYEQYF
j_gene: TRBJ2-1; abundance: once; d_gene: TRBD2; v_gene: TRBV19; CDR3nt: TGTGCCAGTAGTATACAAGCGGGAGGAAGATACAATGAGCAGTTCTTC; CDR3aa: CASSIQAGGRYNEQFF
j_gene: TRBJ2-5; abundance: once; d_gene: -; v_gene: TRBV7-4; CDR3nt: TGTGCCAGCAGCGGCCCGACAGGACCCGGGACCCAGTACTTC; CDR3aa: CASSGPTGPGTQYF
j_gene: TRBJ1-2; abundance: -; d_gene: TRBD1; v_gene: TRBV6-1; CDR3nt: TGTGCCAGCAGTTGGGACAGAGCCTATGGCTACACCTTC; CDR3aa: CASSWDRAYGYTF
j_gene: TRBJ1-6; abundance: -; d_gene: -; v_gene: TRBV5-1; CDR3nt: TGCGCCAGCAGCTTCGGGGTGACAAATTCACCCCTCCACTTT; CDR3aa: CASSFGVTNSPLHF
j_gene: TRBJ1-6; abundance: -; d_gene: TRBD1; v_gene: TRBV30; CDR3nt: TGTGCCTGCAAGGACAGGAGCTCCTATAATTCACCCCTCCACTTT; CDR3aa: CACKDRSSYNSPLHF
j_gene: TRBJ2-5; abundance: -; d_gene: TRBD2; v_gene: TRBV27; CDR3nt: TGTGCCAGCAGTTTAGTAGCGGGGAACCAAGAGACCCAGTACTTC; CDR3aa: CASSLVAGNQETQYF
j_gene: TRBJ2-2; abundance: -; d_gene: TRBD2; v_gene: TRBV5-1; CDR3nt: TGCGCCAGCAGCTTGACCGACGGGGGGACCGGGGAGCTGTTTTTT; CDR3aa: CASSLTDGGTGELFF
j_gene: TRBJ2-2; abundance: -; d_gene: TRBD2; v_gene: TRBV5-4; CDR3nt: TGTGCCAGCAGCGGGGGACTAGAGAACACCGGGGAGCTGTTTTTT; CDR3aa: CASSGGLENTGELFF
j_gene: TRBJ2-7; abundance: -; d_gene: -; v_gene: TRBV30; CDR3nt: TGTGCCTGGGGGACATCGGGCTACGAGCAGTACTTC; CDR3aa: CAWGTSGYEQYF
j_gene: TRBJ1-2; abundance: -; d_gene: -; v_gene: TRBV21-1; CDR3nt: TGTGCCAGCAGCAAATTGGCGTCACGGCCCGAGGGTGGGCTGGGCTACACCTTC; CDR3aa: CASSKLASRPEGGLGYTF
j_gene: TRBJ1-4; abundance: -; d_gene: -; v_gene: TRBV6-5; CDR3nt: TGTGCCAGCAGTGGAGCGAATCCTAATGAAAAACTGTTTTTT; CDR3aa: CASSGANPNEKLFF
j_gene: TRBJ1-2; abundance: -; d_gene: -; v_gene: TRBV10-3; CDR3nt: TGTGCCATCACACCAGGGGACTATGGCTACACCTTC; CDR3aa: CAITPGDYGYTF
j_gene: TRBJ2-6; abundance: once; d_gene: TRBD1; v_gene: TRBV5-1; CDR3nt: TGCGCCAGCAGCTTTACAGGGGTGGCTGGGGCCAACGTCCTGACTTTC; CDR3aa: CASSFTGVAGANVLTF
j_gene: TRBJ1-2; abundance: -; d_gene: TRBD1; v_gene: TRBV7-2; CDR3nt: TGTGCCAGCAGCTCGTCCTCCGGGACAGGGGGCTTTGTGGATGGCTACACCTTC; CDR3aa: CASSSSSGTGGFVDGYTF
j_gene: TRBJ2-2; abundance: few; d_gene: -; v_gene: TRBV1; CDR3nt: TGCACCAGCAGCCCCGAGCGAATAGCGGGGGGGAACCTCACCGGGGAGCTGTTTTTT; CDR3aa: CTSSPERIAGGNLTGELFF
j_gene: TRBJ2-5; abundance: -; d_gene: TRBD1; v_gene: TRBV5-8; CDR3nt: TGTGCCACCCGGGACAGGGCTACAGAGACCCAGTACTTC; CDR3aa: CATRDRATETQYF
j_gene: TRBJ2-1; abundance: -; d_gene: TRBD2; v_gene: TRBV4-1; CDR3nt: TGCGCCAGCAGCCAGATGAGCCAGGGACTAGCGGTACGAAATGAGCAGTTCTTC; CDR3aa: CASSQMSQGLAVRNEQFF
j_gene: TRBJ1-2; abundance: -; d_gene: TRBD1; v_gene: TRBV16; CDR3nt: TGTGCCAGCAGCCCGGGACAGCACTATGGCTACACCTTC; CDR3aa: CASSPGQHYGYTF
j_gene: TRBJ2-1; abundance: -; d_gene: TRBD2; v_gene: TRBV18; CDR3nt: TGTGCCAGCTCACCACAAGTACTAGCGGCCGCCACCCAGTTCTTC; CDR3aa: CASSPQVLAAATQFF
j_gene: TRBJ1-2; abundance: -; d_gene: TRBD1; v_gene: TRBV18; CDR3nt: TGTGCCAGCTCACCGATACGACAGGGGGCAATACTCTATGGCTACACCTTC; CDR3aa: CASSPIRQGAILYGYTF
j_gene: TRBJ2-7; abundance: -; d_gene: TRBD1; v_gene: TRBV9; CDR3nt: TGTGCCAGCAGCAAATCGACAGGGTACCCCTACGAGCAGTACTTC; CDR3aa: CASSKSTGYPYEQYF
j_gene: TRBJ2-3; abundance: -; d_gene: -; v_gene: TRBV5-4; CDR3nt: TGTGCCAGCAGCCCCAGGCAGGGCACAGATACGCAGTATTTT; CDR3aa: CASSPRQGTDTQYF
j_gene: TRBJ2-1; abundance: -; d_gene: -; v_gene: TRBV2; CDR3nt: TGTGCCAGCAGTGTGCGCCAGGTTGGAAATGAGCAGTTCTTC; CDR3aa: CASSVRQVGNEQFF
j_gene: TRBJ1-6; abundance: -; d_gene: -; v_gene: TRBV5-1; CDR3nt: TGCGCCAGCAGCTTGTCCGTTAACTATAATTCACCCCTCCACTTT; CDR3aa: CASSLSVNYNSPLHF
j_gene: TRBJ2-2; abundance: few; d_gene: TRBD1; v_gene: TRBV10-3; CDR3nt: TGTGCCATCAGTGTACAGGGGGGAAACACCGGGGAGCTGTTTTTT; CDR3aa: CAISVQGGNTGELFF
j_gene: TRBJ1-2; abundance: once; d_gene: -; v_gene: TRBV9; CDR3nt: TGTGCCAGCAGCCCAGGGAGGGCTTTTAACTATGGCTACACCTTC; CDR3aa: CASSPGRAFNYGYTF
j_gene: TRBJ2-2; abundance: -; d_gene: TRBD1; v_gene: TRBV5-1; CDR3nt: TGCGCCAGCAGCTTATCGCCGGGACAGGGAGGCACCGGGGAGCTGTTTTTT; CDR3aa: CASSLSPGQGGTGELFF
j_gene: TRBJ2-7; abundance: -; d_gene: -; v_gene: TRBV30; CDR3nt: TGTGCCTGGAAGGGACTCTACGAGCAGTACTTC; CDR3aa: CAWKGLYEQYF
j_gene: TRBJ2-7; abundance: -; d_gene: TRBD2; v_gene: TRBV7-2; CDR3nt: TGTGCCAGCAGTCCTACGGGGGGACCCTACGAGCAGTACTTC; CDR3aa: CASSPTGGPYEQYF
j_gene: TRBJ1-5; abundance: -; d_gene: -; v_gene: TRBV4-1; CDR3nt: TGCGCCAGCAGCCCGGACAGTAGCAATCAGCCCCAGCATTTT; CDR3aa: CASSPDSSNQPQHF
j_gene: TRBJ1-1; abundance: -; d_gene: -; v_gene: TRBV19; CDR3nt: TGTGCCAGTAAATCCCTGCAGGTAAACACTGAAGCTTTCTTT; CDR3aa: CASKSLQVNTEAFF
j_gene: TRBJ1-6; abundance: -; d_gene: TRBD1; v_gene: TRBV27; CDR3nt: TGTGCCAGCAGTCCCGTTTTAGGTCAGGGGGGTATACCCCTCCACTTT; CDR3aa: CASSPVLGQGGIPLHF
j_gene: TRBJ2-7; abundance: -; d_gene: -; v_gene: TRBV4-2; CDR3nt: TGTGCCAGCAGCCAAGTTAGTCCCTACGAGCAGTACTTC; CDR3aa: CASSQVSPYEQYF
j_gene: TRBJ2-7; abundance: -; d_gene: TRBD2; v_gene: TRBV6-1; CDR3nt: TGTGCCAGCAGTGAAGAGGGCGGGAGGGCCTACGAGCAGTACTTC; CDR3aa: CASSEEGGRAYEQYF
j_gene: TRBJ1-1; abundance: few; d_gene: -; v_gene: TRBV19; CDR3nt: TGTGCCAGTAGTATAGGGGCGACCTGGAACACTGAAGCTTTCTTT; CDR3aa: CASSIGATWNTEAFF
j_gene: TRBJ2-7; abundance: -; d_gene: TRBD1; v_gene: TRBV5-1; CDR3nt: TGCGCCAGCAGCCCGGACAGGAGCCCCCACGAGCAGTACTTC; CDR3aa: CASSPDRSPHEQYF
j_gene: TRBJ2-7; abundance: -; d_gene: -; v_gene: TRBV7-6; CDR3nt: TGTGCCAGCAGCCCGCGGGGAAACGAGCAGTACTTC; CDR3aa: CASSPRGNEQYF
j_gene: TRBJ1-2; abundance: -; d_gene: TRBD1; v_gene: TRBV28; CDR3nt: TGTGCCAGCAGTCCAAACAGGGGTGTATACTATGGCTACACCTTC; CDR3aa: CASSPNRGVYYGYTF
j_gene: TRBJ2-1; abundance: -; d_gene: -; v_gene: TRBV5-1; CDR3nt: TGCGCCAGCAGCGAGAAACGGACAGCTTACAATGAGCAGTTCTTC; CDR3aa: CASSEKRTAYNEQFF
j_gene: TRBJ2-3; abundance: -; d_gene: TRBD2; v_gene: TRBV2; CDR3nt: TGTGCCAGCAAACTAGCGGGAGGGCCGGGTCCGTATTTT; CDR3aa: CASKLAGGPGPYF
j_gene: TRBJ2-3; abundance: -; d_gene: -; v_gene: TRBV28; CDR3nt: TGTGCCAGCAGTACCTATGTCTCAGATACGCAGTATTTT; CDR3aa: CASSTYVSDTQYF
j_gene: TRBJ1-1; abundance: -; d_gene: TRBD1; v_gene: TRBV7-9; CDR3nt: TGTGCCAGCAGCGCTTCCGACAGGGGTGGCACTGAAGCTTTCTTT; CDR3aa: CASSASDRGGTEAFF
j_gene: TRBJ1-4; abundance: -; d_gene: -; v_gene: TRBV30; CDR3nt: TGTGCCTGGACCACCCGACAGACCCTTAGGGATGAAAAACTGTTTTTT; CDR3aa: CAWTTRQTLRDEKLFF
j_gene: TRBJ2-7; abundance: -; d_gene: TRBD2; v_gene: TRBV5-6; CDR3nt: TGTGCCAGCAGCCTAGCGGGGCCCTCCTACGAGCAGTACTTC; CDR3aa: CASSLAGPSYEQYF
j_gene: TRBJ1-1; abundance: -; d_gene: -; v_gene: TRBV7-3; CDR3nt: TGTGCCAGCAGCTTTAACATGAACACTGAAGCTTTCTTT; CDR3aa: CASSFNMNTEAFF
j_gene: TRBJ1-2; abundance: -; d_gene: -; v_gene: TRBV18; CDR3nt: TGTGCCAGCTCACCGCCCGGGACAACCAACTATGGCTACACCTTC; CDR3aa: CASSPPGTTNYGYTF
j_gene: TRBJ1-2; abundance: -; d_gene: -; v_gene: TRBV12-1; CDR3nt: TGTGCCAGCAGCTTTGATTCGACAACCCTGTATGGCTACACCTTC; CDR3aa: CASSFDSTTLYGYTF